The 5 T cell receptor beta chains below all came from one sample that was sequenced in a study of T cell responses to AZD1222 COVID-19 vaccine. The data were produced by immunoSEQ multiplex PCR, yet TCRdb's version contains in-frame clones alone and is incomplete. Of about 140,000 clones in the sample, 92% were seen once. Material: peripheral blood, obtained 28 days after the second AZD1222 dose. All receptors come from an adult who received the AZD1222 COVID-19 vaccine.

The rearrangement uses TRBV6-1 and TRBJ2-7; TRBD2 agrees at 12 bases. Germline V gene data show CDR1 as MNHNS and CDR2 as SASEGT. The ends lost 2 bases at V and 1 base at J; junction bases unmatched: 9. The CDR3 runs 18 residues. The chain's CDR3 is CASSEFLSSGGVSYEQYV. In DNA form, the CDR3 reads TGTGCCAGCAGTGAATTCCTCTCTAGCGGGGGGGTTTCCTACGAGCAGTACGTC.

This clone was detected only once. The V and J genes are TRBV5-4 and TRBJ1-2, with 8 bases lining up with TRBD1. The germline V gene has CDR1 SGHNT and CDR2 YYREEE (reference sequence). The CDR3 loop spans 15 amino acids. Germline trimming cut 0 bases from V and 8 bases from J; bases unmatched to any gene: 9. The CDR3 region has the DNA TGTGCCAGCAGCTTGGTATCAGGGGGCGCGAGGGGCTACACCTTC. This encodes CASSLVSGGARGYTF.

The rearrangement uses TRBV24-1 and TRBJ2-6; D possibly uses TRBD1 or TRBD2 (5 bases each). The CDR3 has 19 residues. Germline CDR1 reads KGHDR; CDR2 reads SFDVKD. Trimming took 3 bases from V and 2 from J, leaving 19 bases between them. The CDR3 here is CATSDRGRAQGPGANVLTF. In DNA form, the CDR3 reads TGTGCCACCAGTGATAGGGGCAGGGCCCAGGGACCTGGGGCCAACGTCCTGACTTTC.

The rearrangement uses TRBV28 and TRBJ1-4; perhaps TRBD1 as D (5 bases). Germline V gives CDR1 MDHEN, CDR2 SYDVKM. V lost 5 bases, J lost 8 bases, and 15 bases lay in between. The CDR3 extends over 14 amino acids. The CDR3 coding sequence is TGTGCCAGCAGTCCCCCAGGGCTTAGAGAAAAACTGTTTTTT. This sequence encodes CASSPPGLREKLFF.

The gene calls are TRBV6-1 and TRBJ2-5; no definite D call. Germline V lookup: CDR1 MNHNS, CDR2 SASEGT. The CDR3 length is 11 residues. V was trimmed by 8 bases and J by 4 bases, leaving 8 bases between them. CDR3 DNA sequence: TGTGCCAGCTTGGTGAGAGAGACCCAGTACTTC. Translating it yields CASLVRETQYF.